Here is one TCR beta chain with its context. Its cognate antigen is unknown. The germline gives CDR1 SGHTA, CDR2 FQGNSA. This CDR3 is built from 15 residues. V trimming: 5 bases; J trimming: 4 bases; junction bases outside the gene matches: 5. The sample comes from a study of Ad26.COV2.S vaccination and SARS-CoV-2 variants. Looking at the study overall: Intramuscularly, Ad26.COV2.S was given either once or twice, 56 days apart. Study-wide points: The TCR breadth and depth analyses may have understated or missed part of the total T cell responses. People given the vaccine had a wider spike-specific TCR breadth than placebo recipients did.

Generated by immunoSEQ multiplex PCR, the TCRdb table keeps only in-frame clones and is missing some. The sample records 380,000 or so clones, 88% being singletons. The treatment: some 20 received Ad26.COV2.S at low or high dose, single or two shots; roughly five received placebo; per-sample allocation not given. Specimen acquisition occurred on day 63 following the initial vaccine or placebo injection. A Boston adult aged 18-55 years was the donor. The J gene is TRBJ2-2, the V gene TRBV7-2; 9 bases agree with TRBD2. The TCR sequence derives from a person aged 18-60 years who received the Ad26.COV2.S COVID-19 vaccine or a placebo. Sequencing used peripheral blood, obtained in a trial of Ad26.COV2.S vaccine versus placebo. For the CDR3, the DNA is TGTGCCAGCAGCCCCCGACTAGCGGTCACCGGGGAGCTGTTTTTT. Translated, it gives CASSPRLAVTGELFF.